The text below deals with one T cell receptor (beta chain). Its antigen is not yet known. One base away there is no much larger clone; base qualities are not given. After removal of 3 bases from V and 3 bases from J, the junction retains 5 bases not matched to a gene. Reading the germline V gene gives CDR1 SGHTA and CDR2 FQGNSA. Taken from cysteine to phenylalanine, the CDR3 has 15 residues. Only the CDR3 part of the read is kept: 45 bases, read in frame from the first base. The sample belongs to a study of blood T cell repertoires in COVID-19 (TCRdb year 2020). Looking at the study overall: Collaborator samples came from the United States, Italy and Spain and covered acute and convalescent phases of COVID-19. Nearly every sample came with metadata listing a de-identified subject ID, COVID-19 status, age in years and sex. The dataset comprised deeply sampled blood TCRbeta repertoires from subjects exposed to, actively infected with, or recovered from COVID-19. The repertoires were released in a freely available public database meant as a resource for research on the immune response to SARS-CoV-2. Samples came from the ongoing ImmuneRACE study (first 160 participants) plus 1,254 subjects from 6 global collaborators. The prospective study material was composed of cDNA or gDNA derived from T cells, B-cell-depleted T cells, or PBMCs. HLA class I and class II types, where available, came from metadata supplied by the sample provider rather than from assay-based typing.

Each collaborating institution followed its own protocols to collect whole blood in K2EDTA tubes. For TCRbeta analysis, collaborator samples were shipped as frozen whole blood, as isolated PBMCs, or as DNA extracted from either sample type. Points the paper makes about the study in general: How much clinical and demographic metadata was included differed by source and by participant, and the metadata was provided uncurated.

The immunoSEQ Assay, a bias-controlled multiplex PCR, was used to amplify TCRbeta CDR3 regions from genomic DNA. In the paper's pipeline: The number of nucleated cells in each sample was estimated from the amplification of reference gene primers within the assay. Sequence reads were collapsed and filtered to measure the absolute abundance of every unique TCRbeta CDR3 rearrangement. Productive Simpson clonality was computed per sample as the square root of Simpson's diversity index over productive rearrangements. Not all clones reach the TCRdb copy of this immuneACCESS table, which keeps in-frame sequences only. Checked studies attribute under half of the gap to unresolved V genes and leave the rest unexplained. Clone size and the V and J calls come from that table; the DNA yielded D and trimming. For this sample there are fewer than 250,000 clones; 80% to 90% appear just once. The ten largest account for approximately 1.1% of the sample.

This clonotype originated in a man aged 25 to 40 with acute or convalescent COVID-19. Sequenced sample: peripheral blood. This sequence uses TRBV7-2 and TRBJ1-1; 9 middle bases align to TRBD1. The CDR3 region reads CASSLTGGFYTEAFF. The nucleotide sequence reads TGTGCCAGCAGCTTGACAGGGGGGTTTTACACTGAAGCTTTCTTT.